These 22 T cell receptor beta chains were sequenced from one sample in a study of monozygotic twins with inflammatory bowel disease. Reanalyzing the 5' RACE reads, TCRdb keeps one entry per CDR3 protein, without DNA. Its clone listing holds approximately 420,000 distinct CDR3 sequences. Sequencing input: blood. The source of these receptors is a human donor with ulcerative colitis or Crohn's disease, or a healthy co-twin of an affected twin (not recorded which).

The chain is built from TRBV5-1 and TRBJ2-5. Germline CDR1 SGHRS, CDR2 YFSETQ. CDR3 length: 17 amino acids. The CDR3 loop is CASSAKGIQIQKETQYF.

This rearrangement joins TRBV20-1 to TRBJ2-5; TCRdb selects TRBD2, and the lack of DNA leaves this call unchecked. The CDR3 spans 13 residues. CDR1 is DFQATT and CDR2 is SNEGSKA in the germline V gene (reference sequence). CDR3: CSAPSGTQETQYF.

The V call is TRBV5-1, the J call TRBJ1-5; TCRdb gives TRBD1 as the D gene, but with no DNA this cannot be confirmed. The germline V gene has CDR1 SGHRS and CDR2 YFSETQ. The CDR3 has 17 residues. CDR3 amino acids: CASPLRTGEFFCQPQHF.

The CDR3 here is CASSLAPSGGVASYNEQFF. The chain uses TRBV5-1 and TRBJ2-1; checking the TCRdb D call of TRBD2 is not possible without DNA. Per the germline V gene, CDR1 is SGHRS and CDR2 is YFSETQ. The CDR3 contains 19 residues.

The J gene is TRBJ1-5, the V gene TRBV18; TCRdb's D gene call, TRBD1, goes unchecked for lack of DNA. Germline CDR1 and CDR2: KGHSH and LQKENI. The CDR3 has 14 amino acids. The CDR3 loop is CASSPSGGSQPQHF.

This chain joins TRBV4-3 and TRBJ2-1; TCRdb gives TRBD2 as the D gene, but with no DNA this cannot be confirmed. Per germline, CDR1 LGHNA and CDR2 YSLEER. The length of the CDR3 is 13 residues. The CDR3 protein is CASSQDYRDEQFF.

The chain combines TRBV5-1 with TRBJ2-1. This CDR3 region has 17 residues. Germline lookup yields CDR1 SGHRS and CDR2 YFSETQ. The CDR3 sequence: CASSLAFSQGAYNEQFF.

The rearrangement joins TRBV3-1 to TRBJ2-1. The CDR3 covers 15 residues. Germline CDR1 is LGHDT and CDR2 is YNNKEL (reference sequence). The CDR3: CASSQNMGSNNEQFF.

This chain links TRBV6-1 with TRBJ1-1. Germline V gives CDR1 MNHNS, CDR2 SASEGT. This CDR3 spans 13 amino acids. CDR3 loop: CASTQIARSEAFF.

The chain employs TRBV5-1 and TRBJ2-2; the D call from TCRdb, TRBD1, cannot be confirmed without DNA. There are 16 residues in the CDR3. The germline gives CDR1 SGHRS, CDR2 YFSETQ. This chain's CDR3 is CASSRSTGGDTGELFF.

The rearrangement uses TRBV6-6 and TRBJ2-7; without DNA, the TCRdb call of TRBD1 cannot be checked. The CDR3 extends over 14 amino acids. Germline V gene lookup returns CDR1 MNHNY and CDR2 SVGAGI (reference sequence). The CDR3 here is CASSYAGQGREQYF.

V gene TRBV20-1 combines with J gene TRBJ1-5. This CDR3 region has 16 residues. Per the germline V gene, CDR1 is DFQATT and CDR2 is SNEGSKA (reference sequence). CDR3 loop: CSALGSREADNQPQHF.

The chain is built from TRBV7-8 and TRBJ2-4; TCRdb's D call, TRBD1, is unchecked because there is no DNA. The CDR3 is 18 amino acids. The germline gives CDR1 SGHVS, CDR2 FQNEAQ. The chain's CDR3 is CASSPRVRTPVAKNIQYF.

The J gene is TRBJ2-2, the V gene TRBV3-1; there is no DNA to check the TCRdb D call of TRBD1. CDR3 length: 15 amino acids. Germline values: CDR1 LGHDT, CDR2 YNNKEL (reference sequence). CDR3: CASSRRGQNTGELFF.

This chain uses TRBV27 with TRBJ1-2. CDR3 size: 16 residues. Per the germline V gene, CDR1 is MNHEY and CDR2 is SMNVEV (reference sequence). CDR3 amino acids: CASSLYRKDLNYGYTF.

The V and J genes are TRBV7-9 and TRBJ2-7; TCRdb names TRBD2, which stays unverified in the absence of DNA. The germline V gene has CDR1 SEHNR and CDR2 FQNEAQ (reference sequence). The CDR3 is 16 residues long. The CDR3 region is CASSSIGVGPSYEQYF. Drawing the rest from reference TRBV7-9 and TRBJ2-7, the complete variable domain is DTGVSQNPRHKITKRGQNVTFRCDPISEHNRLYWYRQTLGQGPEFLTYFQNEAQLEKSRLLSDRFSAERPKGSFSTLEIQRTEQGDSAMYLCASSSIGVGPSYEQYFGPGTRLTVT.

The chain couples TRBV7-2 to TRBJ1-6; TCRdb gives TRBD1 as the D gene, but with no DNA this cannot be confirmed. The germline V gene encodes CDR1 SGHTA and CDR2 FQGNSA. The CDR3 sequence is 16 residues long. The CDR3 protein is CASSFSQGLGNSPLHF.

The gene calls are TRBV27 and TRBJ1-5; TCRdb lists TRBD1, though no DNA is available to test this call. Germline V lookup: CDR1 MNHEY, CDR2 SMNVEV (reference sequence). The CDR3 consists of 16 residues. CDR3 residues: CASSFITGGRNQPQHF.

The rearrangement joins TRBV9 to TRBJ2-3; without DNA, the TCRdb call of TRBD1 cannot be checked. The CDR3 length is 17 residues. Germline assignment: CDR1 SGDLS and CDR2 YYNGEE. The CDR3: CASSAVPGAAEADTQYF.

The V gene is TRBV15, the J gene TRBJ2-1; TCRdb's D call of TRBD1 is untestable without DNA. Germline V gives CDR1 LNHNV, CDR2 YYDKDF (reference sequence). CDR3 length: 16 amino acids. The CDR3 sequence: CATSSWGQGGRNEQFF.

The rearrangement joins TRBV4-3 to TRBJ2-2; TCRdb selects TRBD2, and the lack of DNA leaves this call unchecked. Per germline, CDR1 LGHNA and CDR2 YSLEER. This CDR3 comprises 17 residues. CDR3 loop: CASSQEVSPSGTGELFF.

CDR3 amino acids: CASSPQGEGEAFF. The rearrangement uses TRBV18 and TRBJ1-1. CDR1 is KGHSH, CDR2 LQKENI, per germline. This CDR3 comprises 13 residues. Full variable domain (missing parts from reference TRBV18 and TRBJ1-1): NAGVMQNPRHLVRRRGQEARLRCSPMKGHSHVYWYRQLPEEGLKFMVYLQKENIIDESGMPKERFSAEFPKEGPSILRIQQVVRGDSAAYFCASSPQGEGEAFFGQGTRLTVV.